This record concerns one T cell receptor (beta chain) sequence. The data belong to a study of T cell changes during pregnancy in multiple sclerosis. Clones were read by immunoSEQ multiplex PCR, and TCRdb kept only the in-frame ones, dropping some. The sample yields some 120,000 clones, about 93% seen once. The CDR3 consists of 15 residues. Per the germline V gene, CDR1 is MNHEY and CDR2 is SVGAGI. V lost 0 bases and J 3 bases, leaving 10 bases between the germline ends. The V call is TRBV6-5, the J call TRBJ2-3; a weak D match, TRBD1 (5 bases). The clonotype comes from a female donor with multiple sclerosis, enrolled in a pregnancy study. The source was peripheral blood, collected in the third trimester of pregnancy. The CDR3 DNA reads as TGTGCCAGCAGTTACTCTAGGGGTTATACAGATACGCAGTATTTT. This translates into CASSYSRGYTDTQYF.